One sample yielded the 7 T cell receptor beta chains listed below, sequenced in a study of beta chain features in type 1 diabetes. Expressed TCRB transcripts got sequenced, as all isolated RNA was reverse transcribed. TCRdb's copy holds only in-frame clones and misses some; the assay was immunoSEQ multiplex PCR. The sample shows 240,000 or so clones, under 70% of them seen only once. Sequenced material: naive CD4+ T cells from blood. The receptor source for this set is a man in his thirties or forties in good health.

This clone was observed a few times. This CDR3 is CASSLGLAGGPDNEQFF. The CDR3 nucleotides read TGTGCCAGCAGCTTGGGACTAGCGGGAGGCCCAGACAATGAGCAGTTCTTC. This chain connects TRBV7-9 to TRBJ2-1; 15 nucleotides agree with TRBD2. J gave up 5 bases and V 3 bases, and 5 bases lay outside the gene matches. Germline CDR1 reads SEHNR; CDR2 reads FQNEAQ (reference sequence). The CDR3 has 17 amino acids.

The V call is TRBV6-1, the J call TRBJ2-3, with a weak D call TRBD1 (5 bases). The CDR3 has 12 residues. Germline CDR1 is MNHNS and CDR2 is SASEGT. Trimming removed 7 bases from V and 2 bases from J, with 7 bases in between. CDR3 nucleotide sequence: TGTGCCAGCATGGACACCACAGATACGCAGTATTTT. It encodes CASMDTTDTQYF.

The V call is TRBV30, the J call TRBJ2-7, with D uncertain. CDR3 size: 11 residues. Germline V lookup: CDR1 GTSNPN, CDR2 SVGIG (reference sequence). V gave up 2 bases and J gave up 5 bases, with 7 bases separating them. For the CDR3, the DNA is TGTGCCTGGAGTAAAGTACACGAGCAGTACTTC. This translates into CAWSKVHEQYF.

The chain links TRBV4-1 to TRBJ2-4; possible D gene TRBD2, 5 bases. The CDR3 sequence is 15 residues long. V dropped 2 bases and J dropped 0 bases, with 8 bases sitting between them. Germline V lookup: CDR1 MGHRA, CDR2 YSYEKL. As DNA, the CDR3 is TGCGCCAGCAGCCAACCGGGATTAGCCAAAAACATTCAGTACTTC. It specifies CASSQPGLAKNIQYF.

This chain uses TRBV30 with TRBJ2-5; no clear D gene. Germline loops: CDR1 GTSNPN, CDR2 SVGIG (reference sequence). V shed 0 bases and J shed 5 bases, with 16 bases lying between them. The CDR3 has 15 amino acids. The CDR3 region has the DNA TGTGCCTGGAGTGTAGGTGAAGGGTTGGGTGAGACCCAGTACTTC. This codes for CAWSVGEGLGETQYF.

The CDR3 loop reads CASSFGVNYGYTF. The CDR3 DNA is TGTGCCAGCAGCTTCGGGGTTAACTATGGCTACACCTTC. The V and J genes are TRBV13 and TRBJ1-2; D unresolved. This CDR3 spans 13 amino acids. Trimming removed 3 bases at V and 1 base at J, with 6 bases between. Germline-derived CDR1 and CDR2 are PRHDT and FYEKMQ (reference sequence).

The chain couples TRBV5-6 to TRBJ2-1, with 10 bases that match TRBD2. Germline CDR1 and CDR2: SGHDT and YYEEEE. The ends lost 0 bases at V and 2 bases at J; junction bases unmatched: 5. CDR3 length equals 17 residues. The CDR3 sequence is CASSLGSGRSTYNEQFF. CDR3 DNA: TGTGCCAGCAGCTTGGGTAGCGGGAGGAGTACCTACAATGAGCAGTTCTTC. Using reference TRBV5-6 and TRBJ2-1 for the parts outside the CDR3, the full variable domain is DAGVTQSPTHLIKTRGQQVTLRCSPKSGHDTVSWYQQALGQGPQFIFQYYEEEERQRGNFPDRFSGHQFPNYSSELNVNALLLGDSALYLCASSLGSGRSTYNEQFFGPGTRLTVL.